The rows below give T cell receptor beta chains drawn from one sample of a study of human T cells and chemical hapten exposure. TCRdb reanalysed the RACE reads using MiXCR and keeps one entry per CDR3 protein. The sample yields more than 35,000 distinct CDR3 sequences, more than 6% seen once. The sequencing here drew on whole blood, taken in connection with sensitization to the hapten diphenylcyclopropenone (DPC). The receptors here all came from a woman aged 25 to 39 with alopecia areata. Some clones in this sample may be carry-over from other donors' samples. Each CDR3 is given with its conserved first and last residue. D genes are given only for firm matches. Only some rows state a clone size, as once, few, many or a class for expanded clones.

j_call	d_call	clone_size	v_call	cdr3_aa	cdr3_nt
TRBJ2-7	-	-	TRBV7-9	CASSLGNGEQYF	TGTGCCAGCAGCTTGGGGAACGGCGAGCAGTACTTC
TRBJ2-2	-	many	TRBV4-3	CASSQVRGPNTGELFF	TGTGCCAGCAGCCAAGTGAGGGGCCCGAACACCGGGGAGCTGTTTTTT
TRBJ2-4	-	many	TRBV5-5	CASSLAVAAHGNIQYF	TGTGCCAGCAGCTTGGCGGTAGCGGCTCATGGAAACATTCAGTACTTC
TRBJ2-5	-	many	TRBV12-3/TRBV12-4	CASSLGNAGETQYF	TGTGCCAGCAGTTTAGGTAACGCCGGTGAGACCCAGTACTTC
TRBJ2-5	TRBD1	many	TRBV18	CASSPHTGVSETQYF	TGTGCCAGCTCACCGCATACAGGGGTCTCGGAGACCCAGTACTTC
TRBJ2-2	TRBD1	-	TRBV18	CASRTGTENTGELFF	TGTGCCAGCCGAACCGGGACAGAGAACACCGGGGAGCTGTTTTTT
TRBJ1-3	-	many	TRBV6-5	CASSYSSGGNTIYF	TGTGCCAGCAGTTACTCTTCAGGGGGAAACACCATATATTTT
TRBJ1-5	-	many	TRBV12-3/TRBV12-4	CASSFSGGGQPQHF	TGTGCCAGCAGTTTTTCTGGCGGTGGTCAGCCCCAGCATTTT
TRBJ1-1	-	few	TRBV2	CASKRGATEAFF	TGTGCCTCCAAGAGGGGAGCCACTGAAGCTTTCTTT
TRBJ2-1	-	many	TRBV3-1	CASSQGGPEQFF	TGTGCCAGCAGCCAAGGAGGACCCGAGCAGTTCTTC
TRBJ1-6	-	once	TRBV6-6	CASSYGTNNNSPLHF	TGTGCCAGCAGTTACGGGACAAATAATAATTCACCCCTCCACTTT
TRBJ2-2	-	many	TRBV5-1	CASSLWTADNTGELFF	TGCGCCAGCAGCTTGTGGACGGCCGACAACACCGGGGAGCTGTTTTTT
TRBJ2-6	-	many	TRBV20-1	CSARGSSGANVLTF	TGCAGTGCTAGAGGGAGCTCTGGGGCCAACGTCCTGACTTTC
TRBJ2-7	-	many	TRBV6-2/TRBV6-3	CASSYSTEQYF	TGTGCCAGCAGTTACTCGACCGAGCAGTACTTC
TRBJ1-6	-	many	TRBV10-3	CAIKGSSYNSPLHF	TGTGCCATCAAAGGGAGCTCCTATAATTCACCCCTCCACTTT
TRBJ1-2	-	-	TRBV7-2	CASSLYQVPGYTF	TGTGCCAGCAGCTTGTATCAGGTTCCCGGCTACACCTTC
TRBJ1-2	TRBD1	many	TRBV4-2	CASSQANRGTNYGYTF	TGTGCCAGCAGCCAAGCTAACAGGGGGACCAACTATGGCTACACCTTC
TRBJ1-5	TRBD1	few	TRBV7-9	CASSSWQGAPQPQHF	TGTGCCAGCAGTTCCTGGCAGGGGGCGCCCCAGCCCCAGCATTTT
TRBJ2-1	-	-	TRBV10-3	CAISEPTDGNEQFF	TGTGCCATCAGTGAGCCGACGGACGGTAATGAGCAGTTCTTC
TRBJ2-7	TRBD1	-	TRBV27	CASSRTGTGAYEQYF	TGTGCCAGCAGCCGTACCGGGACAGGAGCCTACGAGCAGTACTTC
TRBJ1-4	TRBD1	many	TRBV7-2	CASSLYRGTNEKLFF	TGTGCCAGCAGCTTGTACAGGGGCACTAATGAAAAACTGTTTTTT
TRBJ1-1	-	many	TRBV20-1	CSASPSVNTEAFF	TGCAGTGCTAGTCCCTCAGTGAACACTGAAGCTTTCTTT
TRBJ1-1	-	many	TRBV12-3/TRBV12-4	CASSFRGHAFF	TGTGCCAGCAGTTTCAGGGGTCACGCTTTCTTT
TRBJ2-7	-	-	TRBV24-1	CATSDWGRNEQYF	TGTGCCACCAGTGATTGGGGAAGGAACGAGCAGTACTTC
TRBJ1-1	-	many	TRBV12-3/TRBV12-4	CASSLGRGNTEAFF	TGTGCCAGCAGTTTAGGCAGGGGGAACACTGAAGCTTTCTTT
TRBJ1-4	-	many	TRBV9	CASSPAEQGSYEKLFF	TGTGCCAGCAGCCCCGCGGAGCAGGGTTCGTATGAAAAACTGTTTTTT
TRBJ2-7	-	medium-sized	TRBV20-1	CSARDRFSYEQYF	TGCAGTGCTAGAGACCGCTTCTCCTACGAGCAGTACTTC
TRBJ2-5	-	many	TRBV15	CATSRGRAGNPETQYF	TGTGCCACCAGCAGAGGGAGAGCAGGGAATCCTGAGACCCAGTACTTC
TRBJ2-3	-	many	TRBV11-2	CASSLDRGTDTQYF	TGTGCCAGCAGCTTAGATCGAGGAACAGATACGCAGTATTTT
TRBJ2-7	-	many	TRBV7-2	CASSPDFLLGEQYF	TGTGCCAGCAGCCCGGACTTCCTCCTTGGGGAGCAGTACTTC
TRBJ2-5	-	few	TRBV30	CAWTMGGSLGSETQYF	TGTGCCTGGACGATGGGGGGTTCTTTAGGTTCGGAGACCCAGTACTTC
TRBJ2-3	-	-	TRBV6-5	CATRRPGGTDTQYF	TGTGCCACCCGAAGGCCCGGTGGCACAGATACGCAGTATTTT
TRBJ2-3	-	few	TRBV11-3	CASSKASADTQYF	TGTGCCAGCAGCAAAGCTAGCGCAGATACGCAGTATTTT
TRBJ1-2	-	many	TRBV29-1	CSVRKDGAYGYTF	TGCAGCGTGCGGAAAGACGGAGCCTATGGCTACACCTTC
TRBJ1-5	TRBD1	many	TRBV6-1	CASSEVYTGGWQPQHF	TGTGCCAGCAGTGAAGTCTATACAGGGGGCTGGCAGCCCCAGCATTTT
TRBJ1-5	TRBD1	-	TRBV20-1	CSARIPPADRVNQPQHF	TGCAGTGCTAGGATTCCCCCCGCGGACAGGGTCAATCAGCCCCAGCATTTT
TRBJ2-1	-	-	TRBV10-3	CAISAGGAGNEQFF	TGTGCCATCAGTGCTGGGGGGGCAGGGAATGAGCAGTTCTTC
TRBJ2-7	TRBD2	-	TRBV6-1	CASSDTGTRPYEQYF	TGTGCCAGCAGCGATACCGGGACTAGACCCTACGAGCAGTACTTC
TRBJ2-5	-	many	TRBV28	CASTTGGGWGQETQYF	TGTGCCAGCACCACAGGAGGGGGGTGGGGGCAAGAGACCCAGTACTTC
TRBJ2-7	-	many	TRBV20-1	CSARDHPHF	TGCAGTGCTAGAGATCACCCTCACTTC